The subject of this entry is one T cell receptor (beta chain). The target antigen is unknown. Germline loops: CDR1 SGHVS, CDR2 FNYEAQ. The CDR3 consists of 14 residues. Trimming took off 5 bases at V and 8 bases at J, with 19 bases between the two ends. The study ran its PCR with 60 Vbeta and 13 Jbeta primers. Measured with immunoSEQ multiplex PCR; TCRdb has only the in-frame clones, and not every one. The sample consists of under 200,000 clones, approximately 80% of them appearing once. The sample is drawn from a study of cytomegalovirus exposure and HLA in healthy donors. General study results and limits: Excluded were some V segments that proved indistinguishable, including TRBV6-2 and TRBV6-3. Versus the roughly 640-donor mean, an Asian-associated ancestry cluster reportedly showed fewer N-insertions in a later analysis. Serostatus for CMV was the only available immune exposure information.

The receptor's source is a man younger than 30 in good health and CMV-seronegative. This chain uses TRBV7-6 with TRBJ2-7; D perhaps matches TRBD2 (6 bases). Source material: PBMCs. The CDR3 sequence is CASSRRDSRAQQYF. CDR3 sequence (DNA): TGTGCCAGCAGCCGACGGGACTCCCGGGCGCAGCAGTACTTC.